This TCR beta chain was documented in a study of cytomegalovirus exposure and HLA in healthy donors. The PCR had 60 Vbeta and 13 Jbeta primers. The data were produced by immunoSEQ multiplex PCR, yet TCRdb's version contains in-frame clones alone and is incomplete. The repertoire has about 170,000 clones, about 85% of them found once; the top ten carry about 2%. Study-wide findings and caveats: In an earlier analysis, most TCR beta V segments were productive about 87% or about 30% of the time.

Despite likely unrecorded immune exposures, the donors were nominally healthy at the time of sampling. As to this clone: Its antigen is unknown.

The sequenced sample was PBMCs. The receptor's source is a man in his late teens or twenties in good health and CMV-seropositive.

DNA for the CDR3: TGTGCCAGCAGCCAAGTCCGACTAGGGAGCACAGATACGCAGTATTTT. Translated, it gives CASSQVRLGSTDTQYF. The rearrangement joins TRBV14 to TRBJ2-3, with D perhaps matching TRBD2 (6 bases). V shed 1 base and J shed 0 bases, with 11 bases lying between them. Germline-derived CDR1 and CDR2 are SGHDN and FVKESK. The CDR3 extends over 16 amino acids.